The next 9 T cell receptor beta chains were all read from a single sample in a study of cytomegalovirus exposure and HLA in healthy donors. Vbeta (60) and Jbeta (13) primers were used in the PCR. Profiled with immunoSEQ multiplex PCR; TCRdb holds only in-frame clones, not every one. The data hold roughly 110,000 clones, with around 74% observed a single time. Sequencing was done on a sample of PBMCs. The receptors shown here come from a man in his thirties or forties in good health and CMV-seropositive.

The chain uses TRBV29-1 and TRBJ1-2; tentatively, D is TRBD1 (5 bases). Looked up from germline, CDR1 is SQVTM and CDR2 is ANQGSEA. V lost 0 bases to trimming and J lost 10 bases, with 12 bases between them. CDR3 length equals 12 residues. The CDR3 protein is CSVEDFRGDYTF. DNA of the CDR3: TGCAGCGTTGAAGATTTCCGGGGGGACTACACCTTC.

This clone was found a few times. The chain carries TRBV19 and TRBJ1-5, with TRBD1 as a possible D gene (6 bases). The CDR3 contains 14 residues. Per germline, CDR1 LNHDA and CDR2 SQIVND (reference sequence). V was shortened by 4 bases and J by 2 bases, with 9 bases between the two germline ends. Here the CDR3 reads CASSTSGGNQPQHF. CDR3 in DNA: TGTGCCAGTAGTACCTCAGGGGGCAATCAGCCCCAGCATTTT. The whole variable domain, remainder taken from reference TRBV19 and TRBJ1-5, is DGGITQSPKYLFRKEGQNVTLSCEQNLNHDAMYWYRQDPGQGLRLIYYSQIVNDFQKGDIAEGYSVSREKKESFPLTVTSAQKNPTAFYLCASSTSGGNQPQHFGDGTRLSIL.

This clone came up once. This rearrangement joins TRBV7-2 to TRBJ1-1; weak D call: TRBD1 (6 bases). CDR1 is SGHTA and CDR2 is FQGNSA in the germline V gene. V was clipped by 1 base and J by 12 bases, with 12 bases between them. CDR3 length equals 12 residues. The CDR3 loop is CASSLGVGAPFF. As DNA, the CDR3 is TGTGCCAGCAGCTTAGGGGTGGGGGCACCTTTCTTT.

The J gene is TRBJ2-7, the V gene TRBV5-6, with a tentative D call TRBD1 (5 bases). CDR1 SGHDT and CDR2 YYEEEE come from the germline V gene. The CDR3 runs 16 residues. V lost 1 base, J lost 2 bases, and 16 bases lay in between. CDR3 loop: CASSLTLGPTTYEQYF. The CDR3 nucleotides read TGTGCCAGCAGCTTGACGCTGGGGCCAACAACCTACGAGCAGTACTTC.

This clone was observed many times. This chain uses TRBV29-1 with TRBJ1-3; D gene unclear. This CDR3 contains 12 residues. Trimming left V 4 bases short and J 6 bases short, with 10 bases between. Germline loops: CDR1 SQVTM, CDR2 ANQGSEA. The CDR3 DNA follows: TGCAGCGTTGTGTACGGTTCAAACACCATATATTTT. This sequence encodes CSVVYGSNTIYF.

This clone occurred a few times. The chain joins TRBV4-1 to TRBJ1-3; no clear D. Germline V gene lookup returns CDR1 MGHRA and CDR2 YSYEKL. This CDR3 has 15 residues. With 2 bases removed from V and 0 bases from J, the gap between germline ends came to 8 bases. The DNA for the CDR3 is TGCGCCAGCAGCCAACCATTCAGCTCTGGAAACACCATATATTTT. This translates into CASSQPFSSGNTIYF.

This clone was detected a few times. The chain carries TRBV6-6 and TRBJ1-6, with 7 bases fitting TRBD1. There are 13 residues in the CDR3. V lost 7 bases to trimming and J lost 7 bases; unmatched junction nucleotides: 4. Germline values: CDR1 MNHNY, CDR2 SVGAGI (reference sequence). The CDR3 sequence is CASTGTVNSPLHF. In DNA, the CDR3 is TGTGCCAGCACCGGGACAGTCAATTCACCCCTCCACTTT.

About this clone itself: It differs at one base from a far larger clone, so likely a read error. The sample has other DNA sequences that encode this CDR3 too. The chain recombines TRBV5-1 with TRBJ2-1, with 14 bases matching TRBD2. Per the germline V gene, CDR1 is SGHRS and CDR2 is YFSETQ. CDR3 length equals 14 residues. DNA of the CDR3: TGCGCCAGCAGCCCGGGGACTAGCGGGGGAGTGTCAGTCTTC. Translating it yields CASSPGTSGGVSVF.

The chain couples TRBV2 to TRBJ2-5; a weak D match, TRBD1 (6 bases). The germline V gene encodes CDR1 SNHLY and CDR2 FYNNEI. V shed 7 bases and J shed 2 bases, with 14 bases lying between them. The CDR3 spans 14 residues. CDR3 loop: CASTTIRGQETQYF. The CDR3 DNA reads TGTGCCAGCACCACAATAAGGGGGCAAGAGACCCAGTACTTC. The entire variable domain, with the rest obtained from reference TRBV2 and TRBJ2-5, is as follows: EPEVTQTPSHQVTQMGQEVILRCVPISNHLYFYWYRQILGQKVEFLVSFYNNEISEKSEIFDDQFSVERPDGSNFTLKIRSTKLEDSAMYFCASTTIRGQETQYFGPGTRLLVL.